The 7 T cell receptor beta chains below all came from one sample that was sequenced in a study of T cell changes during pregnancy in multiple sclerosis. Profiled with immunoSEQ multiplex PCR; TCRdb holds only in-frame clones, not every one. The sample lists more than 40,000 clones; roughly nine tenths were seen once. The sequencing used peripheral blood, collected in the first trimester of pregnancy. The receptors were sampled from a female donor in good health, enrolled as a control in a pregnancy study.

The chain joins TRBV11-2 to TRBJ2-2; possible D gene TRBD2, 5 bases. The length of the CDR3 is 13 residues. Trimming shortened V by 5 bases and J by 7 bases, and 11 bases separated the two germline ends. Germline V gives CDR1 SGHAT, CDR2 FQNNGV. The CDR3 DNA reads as TGTGCCAGCAGCCCGGGTCGGGGCGGGGAGCTGTTTTTT. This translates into CASSPGRGGELFF.

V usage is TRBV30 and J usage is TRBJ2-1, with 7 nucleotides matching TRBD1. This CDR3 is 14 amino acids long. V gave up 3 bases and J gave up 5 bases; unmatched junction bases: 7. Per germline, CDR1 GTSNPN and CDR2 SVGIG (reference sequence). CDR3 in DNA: TGTGCCTGGAGGCTAGGGGACAGAAACAATGAGCAGTTCTTC. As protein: CAWRLGDRNNEQFF.

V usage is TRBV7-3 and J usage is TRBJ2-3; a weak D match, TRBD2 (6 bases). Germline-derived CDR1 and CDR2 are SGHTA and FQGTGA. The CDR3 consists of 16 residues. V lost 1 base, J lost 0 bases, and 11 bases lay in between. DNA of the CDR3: TGTGCCAGCAGCTTAAGGAGGGATGCTAGCACAGATACGCAGTATTTT. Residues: CASSLRRDASTDTQYF.

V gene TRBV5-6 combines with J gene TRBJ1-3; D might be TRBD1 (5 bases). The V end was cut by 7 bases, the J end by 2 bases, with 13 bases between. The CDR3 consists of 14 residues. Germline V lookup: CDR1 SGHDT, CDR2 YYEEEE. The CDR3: CASRRGGTGNTIYF. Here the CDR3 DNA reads TGTGCCAGCCGTCGGGGGGGTACTGGAAACACCATATATTTT.

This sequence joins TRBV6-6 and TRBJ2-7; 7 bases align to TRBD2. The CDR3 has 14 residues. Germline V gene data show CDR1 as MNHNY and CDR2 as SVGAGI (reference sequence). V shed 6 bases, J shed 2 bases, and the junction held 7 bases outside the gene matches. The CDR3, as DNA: TGTGCCAGCAGCACAACCGGGACTACCTACGAGCAGTACTTC. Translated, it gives CASSTTGTTYEQYF.

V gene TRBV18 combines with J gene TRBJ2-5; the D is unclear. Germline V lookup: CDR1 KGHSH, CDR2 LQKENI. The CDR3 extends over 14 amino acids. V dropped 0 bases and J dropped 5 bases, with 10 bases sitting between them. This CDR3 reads CASSPPTLFETQYF. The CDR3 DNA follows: TGTGCCAGCTCACCACCAACTCTTTTCGAGACCCAGTACTTC.

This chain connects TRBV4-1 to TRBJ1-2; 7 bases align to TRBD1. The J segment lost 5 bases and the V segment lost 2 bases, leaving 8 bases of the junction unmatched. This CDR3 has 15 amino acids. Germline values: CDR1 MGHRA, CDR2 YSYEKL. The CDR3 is CASSQYDRDGYGYTF. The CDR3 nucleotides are TGCGCCAGCAGCCAATATGACAGGGACGGTTATGGCTACACCTTC.